This T cell receptor (beta chain) appears in the sequencing data of a study of blood T cell repertoires in COVID-19. The wider study: Italy, Spain and the United States were the sources of the convalescent and acute COVID-19 samples. T cells, B-cell-depleted T cells, or PBMCs provided the cDNA or gDNA that served as material.

How the authors handled the data: Amplification with reference gene primers provided the estimates of nucleated cell counts. This table comes from immunoSEQ multiplex PCR, and its TCRdb copy is limited to in-frame clones, with some not included. The V and J calls and the clone size are those of that table, but D and trimming were determined from the DNA. In the table there are some 60,000 clones, approximately 80% of which are singletons. Per germline, CDR1 LNHDA and CDR2 SQIVND (reference sequence). This CDR3 is 14 amino acids long. Unmatched junction bases numbered 6, after V lost 6 bases and J lost 3 bases.

The V and J genes are TRBV19 and TRBJ1-1; 8 bases align to TRBD1. Sequencing was performed on peripheral blood. The sequence derives from a man aged 60 to 69 with acute or convalescent COVID-19. Here the CDR3 DNA reads TGTGCCAGTAGCCGGACAGGGACTTACACTGAAGCTTTCTTT. It is translated as CASSRTGTYTEAFF.